In its sample, the clone carrying this T cell receptor beta chain was seen many times. Its antigen is still unknown. The study amplified TCR beta CDR3 regions using RNA transcripts. The first round was an RT-PCR with HTBI primers, and the second round was a multiplex PCR. TCRdb analysed the multiplex PCR reads with MiXCR anew, one entry per CDR3 protein. The data show hundreds of thousands of distinct CDR3 sequences, 22% seen once. This sample is part of a study of Graves' ophthalmopathy and Graves' hyperthyroidism. CDR3 length: 12 amino acids. The V end was cut by 2 bases, the J end by 6 bases, with 11 bases between. The germline gives CDR1 GTSNPN, CDR2 SVGIG (reference sequence). Whole-study results and caveats: Detection in blood was also observed for most expanded thyroid clonotypes above 0.001 frequency.

The clonotype comes from a woman younger than 30 with stable Graves' hyperthyroidism. Some clones in this sample may be carry-over from other donors' samples. The sequenced material came from peripheral blood. This rearrangement joins TRBV30 to TRBJ2-7; no clear D gene. In DNA, the CDR3 is TGTGCCTGGAGTCCCACAGACATCGAGCAGTACTTC. Its translation: CAWSPTDIEQYF.